The entry below gives a single TCR beta chain sequence along with its context. V dropped 2 bases and J dropped 2; count of bases not matched to a gene: 5. Germline lookup yields CDR1 MGHRA and CDR2 YSYEKL. CDR3 length: 16 residues. The data derive from a study of blood T cell repertoires in COVID-19. About the research overall: The United States, Italy and Spain provided the acute and convalescent COVID-19 samples. PBMCs, B-cell-depleted T cells, or T cells were the source of the cDNA or gDNA that made up the material.

Per the study methods: Estimated nucleated cell counts came from reference gene primer amplification. Only in-frame clones appear in the TCRdb table, and some are missing; sequencing was by immunoSEQ multiplex PCR. V, J and clone size derive from that table, while D and trimming were established from the DNA sequence. The table shows tens of thousands of clones, with 84% occurring only once. The sequenced sample consisted of peripheral blood. This TCR was recovered from a man in his forties or fifties with acute or convalescent COVID-19. The genes are TRBV4-1 and TRBJ2-1; TRBD2 matches 8 bases. The CDR3 is CASSQLLAVAYNEQFF. The CDR3 coding sequence is TGCGCCAGCAGCCAACTACTAGCGGTAGCCTACAATGAGCAGTTCTTC.